This T cell receptor (beta chain) originates from a study of cytomegalovirus exposure and HLA in healthy donors. 13 Jbeta primers and 60 Vbeta primers were used for the PCR. Original processing methods: A later analysis tallied 87 million or so unique TCR beta chains, around 10 million of them shared. The method was immunoSEQ multiplex PCR; TCRdb's version includes in-frame clones alone and lacks a portion of them. Clone size and the V and J calls come from that table; the DNA yielded D and trimming. This table holds about 130,000 clones, more than 60% found once. Each donor's status was that of a healthy bone marrow donor. At collection, donors were nominally healthy, but unrecorded immune exposures were probable. The TCR sequence derives from a woman aged 40 to 50 in good health and CMV-seropositive. The sequenced sample was PBMCs.

Here the CDR3 reads CASSQTSGGPPSQETQYF. For the CDR3, the DNA is TGCGCCAGCAGCCAGACTAGCGGGGGGCCCCCATCCCAAGAGACCCAGTACTTC. The V call is TRBV4-1, the J call TRBJ2-5, with 13 bases lining up with TRBD2. Germline-derived CDR1 and CDR2 are MGHRA and YSYEKL. Losses at the gene ends were 3 bases for V and 1 base for J; bases not matched to a gene: 8. The CDR3 is 18 residues long.